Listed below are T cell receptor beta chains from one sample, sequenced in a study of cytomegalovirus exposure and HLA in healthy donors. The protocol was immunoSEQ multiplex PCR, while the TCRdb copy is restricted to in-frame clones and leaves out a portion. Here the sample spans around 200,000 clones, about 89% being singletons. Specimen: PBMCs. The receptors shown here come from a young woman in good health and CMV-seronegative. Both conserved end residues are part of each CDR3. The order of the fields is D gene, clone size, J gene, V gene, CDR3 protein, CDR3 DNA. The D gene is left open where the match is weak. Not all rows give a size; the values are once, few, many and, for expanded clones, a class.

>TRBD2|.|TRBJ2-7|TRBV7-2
CASSFGLAGNPEQYF
TGTGCCAGCAGCTTCGGCCTAGCGGGAAACCCGGAGCAGTACTTC
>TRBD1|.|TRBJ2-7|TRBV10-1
CASSERTGGFVYEQYF
TGCGCCAGCAGTGAGCGGACAGGGGGCTTTGTCTACGAGCAGTACTTC
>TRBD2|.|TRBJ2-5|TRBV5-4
CAGRGSGNQETQYF
TGTGCCGGGAGGGGTAGCGGGAACCAAGAGACCCAGTACTTC
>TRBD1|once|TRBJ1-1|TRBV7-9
CASRLTGGSVTEAFF
TGTGCCAGCAGGCTTACAGGGGGCTCGGTCACTGAAGCTTTCTTT
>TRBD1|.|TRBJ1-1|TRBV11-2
CASSADRGQLTEAFF
TGTGCCAGCAGCGCGGACAGGGGGCAATTAACTGAAGCTTTCTTT
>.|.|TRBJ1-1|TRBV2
CASSGSGNTEAFF
TGTGCCAGCAGTGGTAGTGGGAACACTGAAGCTTTCTTT
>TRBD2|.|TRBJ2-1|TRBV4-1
CASSLGLAGVLEQFF
TGCGCCAGCAGCCTTGGACTAGCGGGAGTGCTTGAGCAGTTCTTC
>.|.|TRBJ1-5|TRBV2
CASSLEGSGNQPQHF
TGTGCCAGCAGTTTAGAGGGTTCGGGGAATCAGCCCCAGCATTTT
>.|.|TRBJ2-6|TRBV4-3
CASSQDPGSYGANVLTF
TGCGCCAGCAGCCAAGATCCAGGATCGTACGGGGCCAACGTCCTGACTTTC
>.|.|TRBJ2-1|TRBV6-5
CASSYSDYSYNEQFF
TGTGCCAGCAGTTATTCTGACTACTCCTACAATGAGCAGTTCTTC
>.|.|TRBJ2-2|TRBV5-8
CASSWVGTSNTGELFF
TGTGCCAGCAGCTGGGTAGGGACATCGAACACCGGGGAGCTGTTTTTT
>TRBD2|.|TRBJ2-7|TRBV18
CASSPQGLAGVLNGEQYF
TGTGCCAGCTCACCGCAGGGACTAGCGGGAGTGTTGAATGGCGAGCAGTACTTC
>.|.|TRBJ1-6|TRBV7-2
CASSLQSGINSPLHF
TGTGCCAGCAGCCTCCAGTCAGGGATCAATTCACCCCTCCACTTT
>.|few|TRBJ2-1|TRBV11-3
CASSLDQGGGDEQFF
TGTGCCAGCAGCTTAGATCAGGGGGGTGGGGATGAGCAGTTCTTC
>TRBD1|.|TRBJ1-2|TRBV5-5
CASSFRTGYTYGYTF
TGTGCCAGCAGCTTTCGGACAGGCTATACCTATGGCTACACCTTC
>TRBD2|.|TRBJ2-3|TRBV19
CASSHGRADTQYF
TGTGCCAGTAGCCATGGGAGGGCAGATACGCAGTATTTT
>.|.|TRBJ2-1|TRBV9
CASSVEGHDEQFF
TGTGCCAGCAGCGTAGAGGGACACGATGAGCAGTTCTTC
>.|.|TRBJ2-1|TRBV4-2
CASSQGSSDEQFF
TGTGCCAGCAGCCAAGGGAGTAGCGATGAGCAGTTCTTC
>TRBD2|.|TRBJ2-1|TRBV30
CAWSPGLSINEQFF
TGTGCCTGGAGTCCGGGACTAAGTATCAATGAGCAGTTCTTC
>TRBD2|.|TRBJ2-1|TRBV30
CAWSLSLADLYNEQFF
TGTGCCTGGAGCCTCTCACTAGCGGATCTATACAATGAGCAGTTCTTC
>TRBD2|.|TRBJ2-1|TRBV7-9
CASSTRGTSGRVDEQFF
TGTGCCAGCAGCACTCGTGGGACTAGCGGACGTGTTGATGAGCAGTTCTTC
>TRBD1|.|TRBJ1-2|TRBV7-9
CSSSFTGQARWGYTF
TGTTCCAGCAGCTTTACAGGACAGGCCCGGTGGGGCTACACCTTC
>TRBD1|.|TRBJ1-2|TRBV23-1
CASRPGQGPGYTF
TGCGCCAGCAGGCCAGGACAGGGGCCCGGCTACACCTTC
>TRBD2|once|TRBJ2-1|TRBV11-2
CASSLTSGEQFF
TGTGCCAGCAGCTTAACTAGCGGTGAGCAGTTCTTC
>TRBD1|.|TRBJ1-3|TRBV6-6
CASSVPTGGTGNTIYF
TGTGCCAGCAGTGTCCCGACAGGGGGCACAGGAAACACCATATATTTT
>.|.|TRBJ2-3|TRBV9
CASSDSFQGLTDTQYF
TGTGCCAGCAGCGACTCCTTCCAGGGGCTCACAGATACGCAGTATTTT
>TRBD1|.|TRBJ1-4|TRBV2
CACKWDRAAKLFF
TGTGCCTGCAAATGGGACAGGGCTGCAAAACTGTTTTTT
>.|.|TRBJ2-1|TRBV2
CASSEAGDTSYNEQFF
TGTGCCAGCAGTGAAGCAGGGGACACCTCCTACAATGAGCAGTTCTTC
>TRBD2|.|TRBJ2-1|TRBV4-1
CASSRRTSAEYNEQFF
TGCGCCAGCAGCCGACGAACTAGCGCCGAATACAATGAGCAGTTCTTC
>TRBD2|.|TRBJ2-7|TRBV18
CASSSSRGGNYEQYF
TGTGCCAGCTCATCATCCCGGGGAGGGAACTACGAGCAGTACTTC
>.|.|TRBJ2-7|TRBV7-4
CASQLDHEQYF
TGTGCCAGCCAGCTAGACCACGAGCAGTACTTC
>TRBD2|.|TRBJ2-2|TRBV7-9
CASSSSGLAGTGELFF
TGTGCCAGCTCCTCTTCGGGGCTAGCGGGGACCGGGGAGCTGTTTTTT
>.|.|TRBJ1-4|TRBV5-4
CASSLVGPNEKLFF
TGTGCCAGCAGCTTGGTGGGGCCTAATGAAAAACTGTTTTTT
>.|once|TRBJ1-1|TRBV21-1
CASSKDRGPTEAFF
TGTGCCAGCAGCAAGGACAGGGGCCCAACTGAAGCTTTCTTT
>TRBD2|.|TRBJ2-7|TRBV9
CASSPRGAGGPNEQYF
TGTGCCAGCAGCCCTCGGGGAGCGGGAGGTCCCAACGAGCAGTACTTC
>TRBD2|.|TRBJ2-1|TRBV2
CASSVGGLAGVTEQFF
TGTGCCAGCAGTGTGGGAGGACTAGCGGGAGTTACTGAGCAGTTCTTC
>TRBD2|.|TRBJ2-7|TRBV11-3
CASSLRSGGPYEQYF
TGTGCCAGCAGCTTACGGAGCGGGGGCCCCTACGAGCAGTACTTC
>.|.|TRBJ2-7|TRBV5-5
CASSLVPGWKYF
TGTGCCAGCAGCTTGGTTCCGGGGTGGAAGTACTTC
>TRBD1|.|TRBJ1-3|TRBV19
CASSLTGGTGNTIYF
TGTGCCAGTAGCCTAACAGGGGGCACAGGAAACACCATATATTTT
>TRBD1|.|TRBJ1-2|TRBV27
CASSPERDRAGYTF
TGTGCCAGCAGTCCAGAGCGGGACAGGGCTGGCTACACCTTC
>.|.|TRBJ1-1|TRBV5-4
CASSLALGPNTEAFF
TGTGCCAGCAGCTTGGCCTTGGGGCCTAACACTGAAGCTTTCTTT
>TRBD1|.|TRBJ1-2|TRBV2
CASIGDSPHYGYTF
TGTGCCAGCATTGGGGACAGCCCTCACTATGGCTACACCTTC
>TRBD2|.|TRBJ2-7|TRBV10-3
CAISESGLAGLFTYEQYF
TGTGCCATCAGTGAGTCCGGACTAGCGGGACTTTTCACCTACGAGCAGTACTTC
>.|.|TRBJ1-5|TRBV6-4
CASSVERIKGNQPQHF
TGTGCCAGCAGTGTAGAGAGGATCAAGGGCAATCAGCCCCAGCATTTT
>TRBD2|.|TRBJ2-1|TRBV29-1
CSVEVGGLASSEQFF
TGCAGCGTTGAAGTCGGGGGACTAGCGTCGAGTGAGCAGTTCTTC
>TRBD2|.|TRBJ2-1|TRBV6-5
CASSYFLAGDNEQFF
TGTGCCAGCAGTTACTTCCTAGCGGGGGATAATGAGCAGTTCTTC
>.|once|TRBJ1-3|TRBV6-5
CASSPTAVPGNTIYF
TGTGCCAGCAGTCCGACAGCCGTCCCTGGAAACACCATATATTTT
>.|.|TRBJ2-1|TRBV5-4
CASSSGYNEQFF
TGTGCCAGCAGCTCCGGGTACAATGAGCAGTTCTTC
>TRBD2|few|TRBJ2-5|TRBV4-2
CASSQIDLAGGKTQYF
TGTGCCAGCAGCCAAATCGATCTAGCGGGGGGAAAGACCCAGTACTTC
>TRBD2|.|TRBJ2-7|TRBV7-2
CASSPTSGSPHEQYF
TGTGCCAGCAGCCCCACTAGCGGGAGCCCCCACGAGCAGTACTTC
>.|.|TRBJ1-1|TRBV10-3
CATTGTSNTEAFF
TGTGCCACCACCGGGACATCGAACACTGAAGCTTTCTTT
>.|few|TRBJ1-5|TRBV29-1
CSVSGGSNQPQHF
TGCAGCGTGTCCGGGGGAAGCAATCAGCCCCAGCATTTT
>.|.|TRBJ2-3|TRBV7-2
CASSSFTDTQYF
TGTGCCAGCAGCTCGTTCACAGATACGCAGTATTTT
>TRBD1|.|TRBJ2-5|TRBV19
CASMIRGQSGTQYF
TGTGCCAGTATGATCAGGGGGCAAAGCGGGACCCAGTACTTC
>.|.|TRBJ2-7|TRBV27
CASSPAGVGEQYF
TGTGCCTCTTCCCCTGCGGGTGTGGGCGAGCAGTACTTC
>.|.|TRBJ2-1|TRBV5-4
CASSPSLPVENEQFF
TGTGCCAGCAGCCCTAGTCTACCCGTTGAGAATGAGCAGTTCTTC
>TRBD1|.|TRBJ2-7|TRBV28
CASSHRGGYEQYF
TGTGCCAGCAGCCACAGGGGTGGCTACGAGCAGTACTTC